The 15 T cell receptor beta chains presented below share a single source sample, sequenced in a study of T cell responses to AZD1222 COVID-19 vaccine (dated by TCRdb to about 2021). What this sample's time point label stands for: baseline before first vaccination. Library method: the immunoSEQ multiplex PCR assay. TCRdb provides this immuneACCESS table in a form limited to in-frame rearrangements. Some clones are lacking; in checked studies, under half of them reflect an unresolved V gene, and why the rest are absent is not known. For this sample the table gives 120,000 or so clones, of which around 86% were detected only once. Around 7.7% of the sample rests with the top ten. This specimen consisted of peripheral blood, obtained on day 0 of AZD1222 vaccination. Receptor source: an adult in good health.

V gene TRBV5-1 combines with J gene TRBJ2-1, with D possibly matching TRBD1 (6 bases). Germline V gene sequence: CDR1 SGHRS, CDR2 YFSETQ. The V end was cut by 6 bases, the J end by 7 bases, with 20 bases between. This CDR3 is 15 amino acids long. The chain's CDR3 is CASILTYTGINEQFF. In DNA, the CDR3 is TGCGCCAGCATACTGACTTACACAGGGATTAATGAGCAGTTCTTC.

This chain uses TRBV7-2 with TRBJ1-1; D may be TRBD1 (6 bases). The V end was cut by 5 bases, the J end by 13 bases, with 23 bases between. Germline V gives CDR1 SGHTA, CDR2 FQGNSA. This CDR3 comprises 14 residues. CDR3: CASSPNGGLESVFF. The CDR3 DNA reads TGTGCCAGCAGCCCAAATGGGGGGCTTGAAAGTGTTTTCTTT.

This clone was counted only a few times. The junction departs from the called germline gene at one end, perhaps through a read error. J is TRBJ1-2 and V is TRBV5-1; possible D gene TRBD1, 6 bases. This CDR3 spans 14 amino acids. The germline CDR1 and CDR2 sequences are SGHRS and YFSETQ. This CDR3 reads CASRDGTTNYAYTF. The DNA of the CDR3 is TGCGCCAGCAGAGATGGGACAACTAACTATGCCTACACCTTC.

V usage is TRBV11-2 and J usage is TRBJ2-1, with 7 bases lining up with TRBD2. The CDR3 is 16 amino acids. CDR1 SGHAT and CDR2 FQNNGV come from the germline V gene. Unmatched junction bases numbered 11, after V lost 5 bases and J lost 4 bases. The CDR3 spells CASSPSGGLWYNEQFF. The DNA of the CDR3 is TGTGCCAGCAGCCCTAGCGGAGGGCTGTGGTACAATGAGCAGTTCTTC.

For the CDR3, the DNA is TGCAGCGTGGGGCCCGGGACAGGGACCTACGAGCAGTACTTC. Translation: CSVGPGTGTYEQYF. This rearrangement joins TRBV29-1 to TRBJ2-7; 9 bases map to TRBD1. The germline gives CDR1 SQVTM, CDR2 ANQGSEA. The CDR3 has 14 residues. Germline trimming cut 6 bases from V and 2 bases from J; bases unmatched to any gene: 8.

The chain uses TRBV18 and TRBJ2-5; D possibly corresponds to TRBD2 (5 bases). Between the trimmed V and J ends, which lost 2 bases and 0 bases, there was a span of 7 bases. Germline-derived CDR1 and CDR2 are KGHSH and LQKENI. The CDR3 runs to 14 residues. The CDR3 nucleotides read TGTGCCAGCTCACCATCCGGGAACCAAGAGACCCAGTACTTC. Its protein is CASSPSGNQETQYF.

This chain joins TRBV10-1 and TRBJ2-1, with a weak D call TRBD1 (6 bases). The CDR3 loop spans 16 amino acids. Germline values: CDR1 WNHNN, CDR2 SYGVQD (reference sequence). Trimming shortened V by 4 bases and J by 15 bases, and 28 bases separated the two germline ends. For the CDR3, the DNA is TGCGCCAGCAGTGCGGGCTCAGGGGCCGGGTATGTTAATCGGTTCTTC. Translating gives CASSAGSGAGYVNRFF.

This rearrangement joins TRBV6-9 to TRBJ2-7, with 14 nucleotides matching TRBD2. J was trimmed by 7 bases and V by 5 bases; bases with no gene match: 7. Germline V CDR1 and CDR2: MNHGY, SVAAGI. The CDR3 runs 15 residues. The CDR3 protein is CASSRLAGGRGEQYF. CDR3 nucleotides: TGTGCCAGCAGTCGACTAGCGGGAGGGCGTGGGGAGCAGTACTTC.

The chain recombines TRBV6-5 with TRBJ1-2; possible D gene TRBD1, 6 bases. The CDR3 is made up of 14 amino acids. Looked up from germline, CDR1 is MNHEY and CDR2 is SVGAGI. Trimming cost V 8 bases and J 1 base, with 14 bases left between them. The CDR3 DNA sequence: TGTGCCAGCTCACGGACAGACATTAACTATGGCTACACCTTC. This encodes CASSRTDINYGYTF.

The chain combines TRBV6-5 with TRBJ2-3; 14 bases align to TRBD2. J gave up 4 bases and V 8 bases, and 5 bases lay outside the gene matches. The CDR3 is 15 residues long. Germline V gene lookup returns CDR1 MNHEY and CDR2 SVGAGI. The CDR3 DNA reads as TGTGCCAGCGGTCTGACTAGCGGGGGGGCAGATACGCAGTATTTT. Residues: CASGLTSGGADTQYF.

Notes on this clone: Other DNA variants within this sample encode the same CDR3. This sequence joins TRBV18 and TRBJ2-5; D may be TRBD1 (6 bases). Germline V CDR1 and CDR2: KGHSH, LQKENI. This CDR3 is 13 amino acids long. Trimming left V 1 base short and J 4 bases short, with 7 bases between. Here the CDR3 DNA reads TGTGCCAGCTCACCACGAGGGGGAGAGACCCAGTACTTC. This encodes CASSPRGGETQYF.

The rearrangement joins TRBV6-5 to TRBJ1-3, with a weak D call TRBD1 (5 bases). Trimming took off 2 bases at V and 2 bases at J, with 10 bases between the two ends. The CDR3 consists of 15 residues. Germline-derived CDR1 and CDR2 are MNHEY and SVGAGI. The CDR3 nucleotides read TGTGCCAGCAGTTACAGCGCAGGGCCTGGAAACACCATATATTTT. Translating it yields CASSYSAGPGNTIYF.

In this sample, this clone turned up once. The chain joins TRBV24-1 to TRBJ2-1, with no clear D. Trimming removed 3 bases at V and 6 bases at J, with 8 bases between. The CDR3 is 13 amino acids. CDR1 and CDR2 from the germline V gene are KGHDR and SFDVKD. The CDR3 region is CATSDLFVNEQFF. The CDR3 coding sequence is TGTGCCACCAGTGATCTCTTCGTCAATGAGCAGTTCTTC.

The V and J genes are TRBV27 and TRBJ2-7, with D tentatively TRBD1 or TRBD2 (5 bases each). Germline CDR1 is MNHEY and CDR2 is SMNVEV (reference sequence). CDR3 size: 13 residues. The V and J ends lost 5 bases and 4 bases respectively, with 12 bases between them. This CDR3 is CASSPREFYEQYF. The CDR3 coding sequence is TGTGCCAGCAGTCCCAGGGAGTTTTACGAGCAGTACTTC.

This CDR3 reads CASSPGQYNSPLHF. The CDR3 DNA follows: TGTGCCAGCAGCCCCGGACAGTATAATTCACCCCTCCACTTT. This chain joins TRBV6-5 and TRBJ1-6, with D perhaps TRBD1 (6 bases). CDR3 length equals 14 residues. CDR1 MNHEY and CDR2 SVGAGI come from the germline V gene. Trimming took 6 bases from V and 4 from J, leaving 10 bases between them.